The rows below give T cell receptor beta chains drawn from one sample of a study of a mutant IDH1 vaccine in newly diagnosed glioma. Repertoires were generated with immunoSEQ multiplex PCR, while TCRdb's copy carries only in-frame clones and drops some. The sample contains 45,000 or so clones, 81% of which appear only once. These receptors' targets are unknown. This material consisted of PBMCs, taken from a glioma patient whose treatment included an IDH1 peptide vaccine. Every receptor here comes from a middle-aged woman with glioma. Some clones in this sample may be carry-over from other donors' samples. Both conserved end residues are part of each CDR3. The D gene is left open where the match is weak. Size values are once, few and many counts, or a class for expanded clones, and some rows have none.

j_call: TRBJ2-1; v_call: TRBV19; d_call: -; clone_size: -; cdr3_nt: TGTGCCAGTAGTCTCCGACTGAACAATGAGCAGTTCTTC; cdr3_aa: CASSLRLNNEQFF
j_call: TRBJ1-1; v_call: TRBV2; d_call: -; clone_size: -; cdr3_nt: TGTGCCAGCAGTGACGGTCGACAGTTGAACACTGAAGCTTTCTTT; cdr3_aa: CASSDGRQLNTEAFF
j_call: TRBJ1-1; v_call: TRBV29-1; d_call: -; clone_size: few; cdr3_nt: TGCAGCGTTGAAGGTCTGACAGTCACTGAAGCTTTCTTT; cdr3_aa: CSVEGLTVTEAFF
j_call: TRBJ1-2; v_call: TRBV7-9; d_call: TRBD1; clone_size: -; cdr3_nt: TGTGCCAGCAGCGGCGGGACAGGGGCACAAGGCTACACCTTC; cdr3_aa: CASSGGTGAQGYTF
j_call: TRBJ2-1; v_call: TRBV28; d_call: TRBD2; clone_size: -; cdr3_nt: TGTGCCAGCAGTCACCTGGGACTAGCGGGAGAAGAGGAGGGAAAATATGAGCAGTTCTTC; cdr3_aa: CASSHLGLAGEEEGKYEQFF
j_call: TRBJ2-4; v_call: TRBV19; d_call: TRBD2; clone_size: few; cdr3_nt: TGTGCCAGTAGTATGTGGGCTAGCGGGAGTGGGTCCAAAAACATTCAGTACTTC; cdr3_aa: CASSMWASGSGSKNIQYF
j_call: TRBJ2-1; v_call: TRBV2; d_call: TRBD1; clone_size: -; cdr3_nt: TGTGCCAGCAGCCCTCTGACAGGGGATGAGCAGTTCTTC; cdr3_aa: CASSPLTGDEQFF
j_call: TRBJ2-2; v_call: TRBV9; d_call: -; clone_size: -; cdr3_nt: TGTGCCAGCAGCCCAGGACAGTCGAACACCGGGGAGCTGTTTTTT; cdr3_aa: CASSPGQSNTGELFF
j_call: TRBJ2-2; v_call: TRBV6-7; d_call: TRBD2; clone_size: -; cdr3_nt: TGTGCCAGCAGTTACTCGAAGCGGGAGGGCGTGAACACCGGGGAGCTGTTTTTT; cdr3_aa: CASSYSKREGVNTGELFF
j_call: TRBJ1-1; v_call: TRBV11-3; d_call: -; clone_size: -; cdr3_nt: TGTGCCAGCAGCTTAGGCTCCGCGGGCACTGAAGCTTTCTTT; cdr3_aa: CASSLGSAGTEAFF
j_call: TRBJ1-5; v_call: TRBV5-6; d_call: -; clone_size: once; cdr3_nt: TGTGCCAGCAGCTTAGGCACTCAGCCCCAGCATTTT; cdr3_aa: CASSLGTQPQHF
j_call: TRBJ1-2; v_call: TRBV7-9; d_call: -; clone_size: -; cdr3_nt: TGTGCCAGCAGCTTAGACAGGGTATATGGCTACACCTTC; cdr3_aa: CASSLDRVYGYTF
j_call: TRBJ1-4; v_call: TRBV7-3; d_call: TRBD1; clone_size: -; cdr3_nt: TGTGCCAGCAGCCCTACCGGGACAGGAGGGGAAAAACTGTTTTTT; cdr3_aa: CASSPTGTGGEKLFF
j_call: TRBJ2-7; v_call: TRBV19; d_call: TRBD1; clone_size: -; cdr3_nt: TGTGCCACCGCGCTGGGACAGTTCTACGAGCAGTACTTC; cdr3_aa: CATALGQFYEQYF
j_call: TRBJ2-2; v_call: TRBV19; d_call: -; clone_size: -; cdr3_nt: TGTGCCAGTAGTATCCCCCGCCTAGGGGCTGGGGAGCTGTTTTTT; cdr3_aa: CASSIPRLGAGELFF
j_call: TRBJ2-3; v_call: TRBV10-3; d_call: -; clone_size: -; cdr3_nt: TGTGCCACCCGAGACAGGACAGATACGCAGTATTTT; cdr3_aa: CATRDRTDTQYF
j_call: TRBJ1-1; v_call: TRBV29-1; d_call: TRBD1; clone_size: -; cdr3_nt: TGCAGCTTTAAATTCGGACAGGGGTCTGAAGCTTTCTTT; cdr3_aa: CSFKFGQGSEAFF
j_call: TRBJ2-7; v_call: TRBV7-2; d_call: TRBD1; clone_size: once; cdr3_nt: TGTGCCAGCAGCTTGCAGGGGGCGCGTCCCGAGCAGTACTTC; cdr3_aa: CASSLQGARPEQYF
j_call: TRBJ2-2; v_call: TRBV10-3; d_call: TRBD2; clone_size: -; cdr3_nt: TGTGCCATCAGTGAGTCCCCACCGGGACTACTCGACACCGGGGAGCTGTTTTTT; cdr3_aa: CAISESPPGLLDTGELFF
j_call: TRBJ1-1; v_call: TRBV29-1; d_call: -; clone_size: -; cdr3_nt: TGCAGCGTTGGGCGTGTGGAGAACACTGAAGCTTTCTTT; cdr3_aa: CSVGRVENTEAFF
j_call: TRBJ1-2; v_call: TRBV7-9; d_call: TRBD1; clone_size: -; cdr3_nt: TGTGCCAGCAGCTTGGCAGGGGGCGGCTACACCTTC; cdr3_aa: CASSLAGGGYTF
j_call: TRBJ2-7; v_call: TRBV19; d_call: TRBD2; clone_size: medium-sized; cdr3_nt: TGTGCCAGTAGTATGAGGGCGGGGGATTACGAGCAGTACTTC; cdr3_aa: CASSMRAGDYEQYF
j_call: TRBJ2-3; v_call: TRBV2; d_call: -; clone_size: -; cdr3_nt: TGTGCCAGCACCCTGGTGGCAGATACGCAGTATTTT; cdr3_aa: CASTLVADTQYF
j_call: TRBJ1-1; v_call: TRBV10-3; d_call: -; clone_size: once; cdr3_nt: TGTGCCATCAGTCCCCCCGGGGGGGTTGAAGCTTTCTTT; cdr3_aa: CAISPPGGVEAFF
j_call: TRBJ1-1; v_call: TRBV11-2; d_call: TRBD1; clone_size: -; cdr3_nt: TGTGCCAGCACCGAGAACAGGGGAGAAGCTTTCTTT; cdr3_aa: CASTENRGEAFF
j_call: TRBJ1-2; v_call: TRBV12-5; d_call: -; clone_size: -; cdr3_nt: TGTGCTAGTGGGGCCTCTAACTATGGCTACACCTTC; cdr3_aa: CASGASNYGYTF